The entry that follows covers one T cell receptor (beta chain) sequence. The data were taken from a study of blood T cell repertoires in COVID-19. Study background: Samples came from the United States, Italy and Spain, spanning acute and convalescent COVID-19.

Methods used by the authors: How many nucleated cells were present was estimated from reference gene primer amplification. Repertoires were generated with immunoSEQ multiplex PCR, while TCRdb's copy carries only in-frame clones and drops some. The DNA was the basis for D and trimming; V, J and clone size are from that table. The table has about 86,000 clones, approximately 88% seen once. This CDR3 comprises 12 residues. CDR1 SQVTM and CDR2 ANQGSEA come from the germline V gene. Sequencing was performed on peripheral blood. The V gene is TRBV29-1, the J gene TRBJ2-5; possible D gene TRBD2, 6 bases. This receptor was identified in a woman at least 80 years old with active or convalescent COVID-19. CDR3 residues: CSIIAEQETQYF. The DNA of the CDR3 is TGCAGTATTATAGCGGAACAAGAGACCCAGTACTTC.